This TCR beta chain was profiled in a study of T cell repertoires in cytomegalovirus infection. Turning to the study itself: CMV epitopes that were recently identified and HLA-C-restricted were used alongside well-studied HLA-B-restricted ones. Evidence of both CMV infection and a matching HLA type came from public TCR beta signatures.

On this clonotype: The antigen remains undetermined.

The length of the CDR3 is 13 residues. The germline V gene has CDR1 DFQATT and CDR2 SNEGSKA (reference sequence). Trimming pared 4 bases from V and 1 base from J, leaving 8 bases between. TCRdb re-called the reads with MiXCR, one entry per CDR3 protein. Of about 340,000 distinct CDR3 sequences in the sample, under 35% were seen once. The material sequenced was cultured PBMCs, taken from culture after CMV antigen stimulation. The TCR sequence derives from a human donor in good health (CMV status not recorded). Some clones in this sample may be carry-over from other donors' samples. This chain links TRBV20-1 with TRBJ1-5; tentatively, D is TRBD1 (5 bases). The CDR3 DNA follows: TGCAGTGCTACCAAGGGGAGCAATCAGCCCCAGCATTTT. It codes for CSATKGSNQPQHF.